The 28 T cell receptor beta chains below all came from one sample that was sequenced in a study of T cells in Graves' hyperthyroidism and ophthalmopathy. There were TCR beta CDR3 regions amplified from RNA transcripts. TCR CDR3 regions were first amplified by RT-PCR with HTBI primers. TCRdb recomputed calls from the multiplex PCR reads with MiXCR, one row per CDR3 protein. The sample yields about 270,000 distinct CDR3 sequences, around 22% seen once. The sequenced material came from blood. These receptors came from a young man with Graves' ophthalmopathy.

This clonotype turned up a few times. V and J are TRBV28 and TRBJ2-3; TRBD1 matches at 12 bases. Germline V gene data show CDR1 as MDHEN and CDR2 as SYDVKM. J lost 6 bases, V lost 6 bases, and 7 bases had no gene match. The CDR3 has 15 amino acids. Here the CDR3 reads CASSPTGQGADTQYF. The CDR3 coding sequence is TGTGCCAGCAGCCCGACGGGACAGGGGGCCGATACGCAGTATTTT.

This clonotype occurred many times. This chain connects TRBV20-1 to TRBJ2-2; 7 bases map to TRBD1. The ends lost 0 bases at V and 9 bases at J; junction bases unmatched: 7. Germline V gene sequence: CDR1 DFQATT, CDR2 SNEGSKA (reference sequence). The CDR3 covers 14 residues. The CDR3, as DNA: TGCAGTGCTAGAGATAAAAGACAGGGCCGGGAGCTGTTTTTT. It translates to CSARDKRQGRELFF.

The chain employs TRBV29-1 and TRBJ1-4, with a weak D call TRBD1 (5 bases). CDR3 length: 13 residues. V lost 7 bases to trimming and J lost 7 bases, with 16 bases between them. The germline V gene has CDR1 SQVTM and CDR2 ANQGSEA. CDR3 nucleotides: TGCAGCGGATACACGTACGGGGGTGAAAAACTGTTTTTT. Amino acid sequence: CSGYTYGGEKLFF.

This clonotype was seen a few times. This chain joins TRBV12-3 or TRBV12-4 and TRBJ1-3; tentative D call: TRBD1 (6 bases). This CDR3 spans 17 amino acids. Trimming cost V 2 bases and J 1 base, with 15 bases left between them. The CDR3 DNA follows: TGTGCCAGCAGTTTACTTACAGGGCGTCGGTCTGGAAACACCATATATTTT. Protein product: CASSLLTGRRSGNTIYF.

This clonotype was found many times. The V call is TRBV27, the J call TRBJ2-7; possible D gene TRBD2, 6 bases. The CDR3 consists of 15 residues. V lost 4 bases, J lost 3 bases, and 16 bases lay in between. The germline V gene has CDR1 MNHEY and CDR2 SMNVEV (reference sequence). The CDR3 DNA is TGTGCCAGCAGTTCTCGACTAGGGGCGAACTACGAGCAGTACTTC. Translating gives CASSSRLGANYEQYF.

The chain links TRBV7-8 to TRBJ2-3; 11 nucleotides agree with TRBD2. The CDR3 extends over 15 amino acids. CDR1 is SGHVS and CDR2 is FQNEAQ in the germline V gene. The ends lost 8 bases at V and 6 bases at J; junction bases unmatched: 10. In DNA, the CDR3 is TGTGCCAGCGGCCGGACTAGCGGGCCACAGGATACGCAGTATTTT. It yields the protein CASGRTSGPQDTQYF.

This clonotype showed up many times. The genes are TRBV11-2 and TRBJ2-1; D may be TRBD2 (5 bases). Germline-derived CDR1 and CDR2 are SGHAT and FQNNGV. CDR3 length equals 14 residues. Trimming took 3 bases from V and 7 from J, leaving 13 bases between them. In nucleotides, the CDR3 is TGTGCCAGCAGCTTTAGGCGGGTAGCGAATGAGCAGTTCTTC. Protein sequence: CASSFRRVANEQFF.

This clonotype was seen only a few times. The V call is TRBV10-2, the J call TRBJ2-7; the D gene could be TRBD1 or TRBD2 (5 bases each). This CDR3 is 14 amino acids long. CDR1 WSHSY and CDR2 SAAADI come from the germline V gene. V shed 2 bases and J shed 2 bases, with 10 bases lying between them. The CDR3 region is CASSEVRDAYEQYF. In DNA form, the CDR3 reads TGCGCCAGCAGTGAGGTACGGGACGCCTACGAGCAGTACTTC.

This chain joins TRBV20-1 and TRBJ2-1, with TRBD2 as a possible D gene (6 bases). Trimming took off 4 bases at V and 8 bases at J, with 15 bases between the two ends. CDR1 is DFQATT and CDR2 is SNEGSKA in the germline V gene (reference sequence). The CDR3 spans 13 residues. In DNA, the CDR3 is TGCAGTGCTAACCCGGGAGCAGTACATGAGCAGTTCTTC. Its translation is CSANPGAVHEQFF.

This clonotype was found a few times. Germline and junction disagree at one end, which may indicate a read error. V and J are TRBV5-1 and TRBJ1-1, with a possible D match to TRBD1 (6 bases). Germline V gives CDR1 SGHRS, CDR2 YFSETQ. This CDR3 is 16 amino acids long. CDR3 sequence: CASGLGSGATNTEAFF. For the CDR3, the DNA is TGCGCCAGCGGCTTGGGATCGGGGGCGACGAACACTGAAGCTTTCTTT.

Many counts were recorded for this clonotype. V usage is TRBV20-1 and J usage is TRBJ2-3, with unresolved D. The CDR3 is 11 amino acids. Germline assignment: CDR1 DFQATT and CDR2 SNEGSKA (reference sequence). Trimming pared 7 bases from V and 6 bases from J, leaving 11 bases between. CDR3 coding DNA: TGCAGTGGCACAGCAAGGGATACGCAGTATTTT. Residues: CSGTARDTQYF.

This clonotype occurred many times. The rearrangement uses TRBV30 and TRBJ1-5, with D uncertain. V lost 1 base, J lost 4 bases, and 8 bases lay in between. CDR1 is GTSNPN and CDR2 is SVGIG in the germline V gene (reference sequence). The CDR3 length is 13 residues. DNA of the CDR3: TGTGCCTGGAGTGGAGGTGGAAATCAGCCCCAGCATTTT. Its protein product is CAWSGGGNQPQHF.

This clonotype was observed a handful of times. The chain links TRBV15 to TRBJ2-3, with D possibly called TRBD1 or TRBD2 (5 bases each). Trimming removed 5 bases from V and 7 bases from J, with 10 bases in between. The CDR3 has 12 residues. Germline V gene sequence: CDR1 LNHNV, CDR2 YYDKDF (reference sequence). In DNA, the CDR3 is TGTGCCACCAGCCCCGGGACCTATACGCAGTATTTT. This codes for CATSPGTYTQYF.

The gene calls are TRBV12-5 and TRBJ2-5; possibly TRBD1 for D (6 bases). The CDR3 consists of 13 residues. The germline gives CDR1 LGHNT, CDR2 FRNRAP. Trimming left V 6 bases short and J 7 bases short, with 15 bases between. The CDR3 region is CASGSTGIGTQYF. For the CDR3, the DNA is TGTGCTAGTGGGTCAACAGGGATCGGGACCCAGTACTTC.

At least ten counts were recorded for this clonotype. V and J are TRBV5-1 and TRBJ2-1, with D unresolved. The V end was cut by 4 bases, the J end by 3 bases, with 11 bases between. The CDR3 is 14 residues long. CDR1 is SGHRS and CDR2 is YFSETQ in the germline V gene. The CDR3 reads CASSGTPDYNEQFF. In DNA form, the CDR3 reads TGCGCCAGCAGCGGTACCCCGGACTACAATGAGCAGTTCTTC.

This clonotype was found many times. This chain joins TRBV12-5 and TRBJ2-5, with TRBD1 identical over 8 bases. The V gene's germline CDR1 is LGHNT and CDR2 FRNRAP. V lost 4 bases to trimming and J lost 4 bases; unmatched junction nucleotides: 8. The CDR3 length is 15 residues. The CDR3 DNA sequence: TGTGCTAGTGGTTCCGGACAGGGCGGGACAGAGACCCAGTACTTC. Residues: CASGSGQGGTETQYF.

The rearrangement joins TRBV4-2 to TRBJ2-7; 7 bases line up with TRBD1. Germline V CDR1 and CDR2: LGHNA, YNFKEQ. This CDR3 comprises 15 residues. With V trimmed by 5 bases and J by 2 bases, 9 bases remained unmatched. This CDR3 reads CASSYLGTEPYEQYF. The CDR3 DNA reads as TGTGCCAGCAGCTACCTCGGGACAGAGCCCTACGAGCAGTACTTC.

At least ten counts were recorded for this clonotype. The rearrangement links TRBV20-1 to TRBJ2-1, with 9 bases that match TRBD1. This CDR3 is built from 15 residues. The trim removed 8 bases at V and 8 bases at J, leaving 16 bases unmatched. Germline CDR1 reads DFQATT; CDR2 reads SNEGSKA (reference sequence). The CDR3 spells CSSYAGDRVMDEQFF. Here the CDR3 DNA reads TGCAGTTCTTATGCGGGGGACAGGGTAATGGATGAGCAGTTCTTC.

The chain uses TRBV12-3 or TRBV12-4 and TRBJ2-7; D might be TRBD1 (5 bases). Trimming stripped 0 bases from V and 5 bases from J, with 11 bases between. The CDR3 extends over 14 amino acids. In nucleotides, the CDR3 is TGTGCCAGCAGTTTAGCAGGGGCCCGCGACGAGCAGTACTTC. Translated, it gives CASSLAGARDEQYF.

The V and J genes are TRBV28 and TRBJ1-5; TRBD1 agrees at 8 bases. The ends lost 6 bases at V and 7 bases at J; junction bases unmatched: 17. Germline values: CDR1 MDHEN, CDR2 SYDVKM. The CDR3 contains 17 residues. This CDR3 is CASSPGGLDREKQPQHF. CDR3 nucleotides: TGTGCCAGCAGCCCGGGGGGCCTGGACAGGGAAAAGCAGCCCCAGCATTTT.

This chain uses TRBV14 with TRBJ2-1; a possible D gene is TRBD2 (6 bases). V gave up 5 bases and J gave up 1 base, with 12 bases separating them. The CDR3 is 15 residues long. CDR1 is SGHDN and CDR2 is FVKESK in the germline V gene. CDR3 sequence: CASSGGRWSYNEQFF. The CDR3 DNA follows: TGTGCCAGCAGCGGGGGGAGGTGGTCCTACAATGAGCAGTTCTTC.

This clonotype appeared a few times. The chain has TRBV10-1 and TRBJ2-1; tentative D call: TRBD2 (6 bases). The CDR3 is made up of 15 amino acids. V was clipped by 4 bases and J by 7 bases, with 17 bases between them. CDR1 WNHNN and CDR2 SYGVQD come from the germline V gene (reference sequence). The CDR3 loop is CASSGSGALYNEQFF. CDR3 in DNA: TGCGCCAGCAGTGGGTCGGGAGCTCTCTATAATGAGCAGTTCTTC.

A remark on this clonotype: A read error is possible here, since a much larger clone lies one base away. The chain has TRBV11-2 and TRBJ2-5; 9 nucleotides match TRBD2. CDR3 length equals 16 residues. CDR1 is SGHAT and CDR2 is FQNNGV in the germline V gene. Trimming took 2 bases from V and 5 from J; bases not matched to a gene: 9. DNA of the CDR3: TGTGCCAGCAGCTTACTAGCGGGAAGGAGGGGGGAGACCCAGTACTTC. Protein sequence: CASSLLAGRRGETQYF.

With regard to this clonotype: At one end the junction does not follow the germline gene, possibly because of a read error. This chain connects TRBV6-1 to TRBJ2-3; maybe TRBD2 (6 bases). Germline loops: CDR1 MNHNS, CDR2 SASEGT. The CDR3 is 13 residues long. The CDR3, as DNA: TGTGCCACCAGTAGCGGCCGCACAGATACGCAGTATTTT. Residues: CATSSGRTDTQYF.

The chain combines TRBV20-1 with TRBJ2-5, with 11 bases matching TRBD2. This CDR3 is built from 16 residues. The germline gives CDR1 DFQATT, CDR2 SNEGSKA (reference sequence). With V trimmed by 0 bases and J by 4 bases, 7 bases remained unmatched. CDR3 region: CSARDSLAGGRETQYF. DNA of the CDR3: TGCAGTGCTAGAGATTCCCTAGCGGGAGGTCGAGAGACCCAGTACTTC.

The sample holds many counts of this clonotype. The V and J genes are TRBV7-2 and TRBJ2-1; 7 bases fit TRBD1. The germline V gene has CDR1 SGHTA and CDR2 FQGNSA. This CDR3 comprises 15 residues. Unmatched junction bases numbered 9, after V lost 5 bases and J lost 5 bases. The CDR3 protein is CASSAPGQPNNEQFF. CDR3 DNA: TGTGCCAGCAGCGCGCCGGGACAGCCCAACAATGAGCAGTTCTTC.

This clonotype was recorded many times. CDR3 region: CASSHLSSYEQYF. The CDR3 region has the DNA TGTGCCAGCAGCCATTTGAGCTCCTACGAGCAGTACTTC. The rearrangement joins TRBV3-1 to TRBJ2-7; no clear D gene. V lost 3 bases and J 0 bases, leaving 6 bases between the germline ends. This CDR3 comprises 13 residues. Germline V gives CDR1 LGHDT, CDR2 YNNKEL (reference sequence).

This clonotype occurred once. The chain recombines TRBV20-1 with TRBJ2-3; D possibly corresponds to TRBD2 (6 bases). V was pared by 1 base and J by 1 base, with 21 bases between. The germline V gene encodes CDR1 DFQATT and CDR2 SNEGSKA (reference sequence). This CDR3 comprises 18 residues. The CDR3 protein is CSARVNQGLRGRTDTQYF. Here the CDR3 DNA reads TGCAGTGCTAGAGTTAATCAGGGACTCCGAGGGCGCACAGATACGCAGTATTTT.